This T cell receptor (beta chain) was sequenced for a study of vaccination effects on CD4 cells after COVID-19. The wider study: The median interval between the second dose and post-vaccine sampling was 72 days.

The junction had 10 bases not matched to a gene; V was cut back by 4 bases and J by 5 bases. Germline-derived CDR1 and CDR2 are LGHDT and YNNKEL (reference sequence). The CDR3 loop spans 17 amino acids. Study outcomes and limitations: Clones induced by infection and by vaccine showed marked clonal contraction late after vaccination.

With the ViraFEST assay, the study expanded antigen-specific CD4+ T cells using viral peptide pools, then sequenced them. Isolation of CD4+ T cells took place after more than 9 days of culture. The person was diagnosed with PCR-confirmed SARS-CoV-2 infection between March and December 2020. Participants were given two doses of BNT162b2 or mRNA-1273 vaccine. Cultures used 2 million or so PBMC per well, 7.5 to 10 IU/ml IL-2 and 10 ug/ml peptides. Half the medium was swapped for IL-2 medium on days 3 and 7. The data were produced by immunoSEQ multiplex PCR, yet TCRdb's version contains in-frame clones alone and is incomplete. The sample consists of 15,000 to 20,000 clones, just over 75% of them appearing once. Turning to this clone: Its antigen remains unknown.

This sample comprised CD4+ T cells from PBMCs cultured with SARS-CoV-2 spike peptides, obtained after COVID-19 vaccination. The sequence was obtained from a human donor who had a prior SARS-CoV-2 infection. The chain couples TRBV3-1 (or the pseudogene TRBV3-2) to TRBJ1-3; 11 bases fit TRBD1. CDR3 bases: TGTGCCAGCAGCCTATATGGGGGACAGGGGGTACGAAACACCATATATTTT. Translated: CASSLYGGQGVRNTIYF.